The TCR beta chain described here comes from a study of OX40 agonist ivuxolimab in advanced cancers. Whole-study context: Partial responses were achieved by three patients, one with hepatocellular carcinoma and two with cutaneous melanoma.

This CDR3 spans 14 amino acids. Looked up from germline, CDR1 is MNHNS and CDR2 is SASEGT. V dropped 5 bases and J dropped 0; count of bases not matched to a gene: 4. Method: immunoSEQ multiplex PCR; TCRdb's copy keeps in-frame clones and lacks some. The sample includes just under 75,000 clones, more than 85% of them seen just once. Autoimmune disease history or systemic immunosuppression excluded patients. Whole-study findings and limits: Expanded peripheral T cells had an undetermined antigen specificity.

With regard to this clone: Its specificity is unknown.

This specimen was CD4+ or CD8+ T cells sorted from blood, taken in a trial of the OX40 agonist ivuxolimab. The source is an adult with an advanced solid tumor such as melanoma, head and neck, liver or kidney cancer. This chain uses TRBV6-1 with TRBJ2-7, with 7 positions matching TRBD2. In nucleotides, the CDR3 is TGTGCCAGCAGTCCCGGGGGGAGCTCCTACGAGCAGTACTTC. Residues: CASSPGGSSYEQYF.